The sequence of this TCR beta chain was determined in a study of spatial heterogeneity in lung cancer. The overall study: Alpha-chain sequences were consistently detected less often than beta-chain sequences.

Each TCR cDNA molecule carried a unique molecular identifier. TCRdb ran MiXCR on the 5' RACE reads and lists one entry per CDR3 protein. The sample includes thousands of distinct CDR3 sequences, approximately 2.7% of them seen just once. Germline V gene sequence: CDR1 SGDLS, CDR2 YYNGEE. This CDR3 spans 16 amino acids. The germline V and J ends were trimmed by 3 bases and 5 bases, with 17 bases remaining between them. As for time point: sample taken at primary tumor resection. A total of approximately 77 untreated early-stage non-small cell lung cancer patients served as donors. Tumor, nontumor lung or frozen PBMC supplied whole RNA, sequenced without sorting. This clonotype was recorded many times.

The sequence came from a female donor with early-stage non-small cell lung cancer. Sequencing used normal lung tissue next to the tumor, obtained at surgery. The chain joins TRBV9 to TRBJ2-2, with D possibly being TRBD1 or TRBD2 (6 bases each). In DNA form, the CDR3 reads TGTGCCAGCAGCGGTGCTTCGGGGGCGTGGACCGGGGAGCTGTTTTTT. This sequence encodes CASSGASGAWTGELFF.